This T cell receptor (beta chain) originates from a study of blood T cell repertoires in COVID-19. Across the study: Donors in the United States, Italy and Spain gave samples during acute or convalescent COVID-19.

Clones were sequenced by immunoSEQ multiplex PCR, and TCRdb holds only the in-frame ones, with some missing. The sample yields 300,000 or so clones, about 90% seen once. Two negative PCRs, clearance, or symptom resolution characterized the recovered Cohort 3 donors. From germline, CDR1 is SEHNR and CDR2 FQNEAQ (reference sequence). This CDR3 has 13 amino acids. Trimming left V 1 base short and J 6 bases short, with 10 bases between. The chain is built from TRBV7-9 and TRBJ2-7; TRBD2 might be the D (5 bases). This TCR derives from a young woman who had recovered from COVID-19. The sequenced sample consisted of PBMCs or T cells enriched from blood (not recorded which). Here the CDR3 reads CASSLDGESEQYF. In nucleotides, the CDR3 is TGTGCCAGCAGCTTAGACGGGGAAAGCGAGCAGTACTTC.